The rows below give T cell receptor beta chains drawn from one sample of a study of CXCR3-negative and CXCR3-positive naive CD8 T cells. Reanalyzing the 5' RACE reads, TCRdb keeps one entry per CDR3 protein, without DNA. The ten top clones account for under 0.35%, within a sample of 120,000 to 150,000 distinct CDR3 sequences. The specimen sequenced was naive CXCR3+ CD8+ T cells from blood. Receptors were obtained from a human donor in good health. Some clones in this sample may be carry-over from other donors' samples. Both conserved end residues are part of each CDR3. Fields, in order: J gene, V gene, CDR3 protein.

TRBJ2-3 TRBV30 CAWSGLASGRAMDMQYF
TRBJ2-1 TRBV15 CATSRPAGGEQFF
TRBJ2-1 TRBV25-1 CASSPGEYNEQFF
TRBJ2-1 TRBV18 CASSPDSSSYNEQFF
TRBJ2-5 TRBV5-1 CASSLGRGTPQETQYF
TRBJ1-2 TRBV4-2 CASSQPGTGQGYGYTF
TRBJ2-6 TRBV5-4 CASSLVGNSGANVLTF
TRBJ2-5 TRBV20-1 CSARDLAGPQETQYF
TRBJ2-7 TRBV18 CATTRDSSYEQYF
TRBJ2-2 TRBV6-5 CASSSVEGSPGELFF
TRBJ2-1 TRBV28 CASSLFLLAGYNEQFF
TRBJ2-1 TRBV5-6 CASSPSGDDNEQFF
TRBJ2-5 TRBV27 CASGIIQGETQYF
TRBJ1-2 TRBV30 CAWTHLGVGGYTF
TRBJ2-7 TRBV7-9 CASSPSGAQEQYF
TRBJ2-1 TRBV29-1 CSVGGRPFRGNEQFF
TRBJ2-1 TRBV2 CASKTTGDSSYNEQFF
TRBJ2-3 TRBV12-3/TRBV12-4 CASSSLARTDTQYF
TRBJ2-5 TRBV27 CASSPTGGEETQYF
TRBJ2-7 TRBV5-5 CASSLGAWNYEQYF
TRBJ1-2 TRBV9 CASSVVSASGYTF
TRBJ1-4 TRBV14 CASSGDRGYEKLFF
TRBJ1-1 TRBV7-8 CASSSETGGTEAFF
TRBJ2-1 TRBV10-3 CASTLANEQFF
TRBJ2-2 TRBV12-3/TRBV12-4 CASSGLVNIGELFF
TRBJ2-1 TRBV7-9 CASSSSTGVISYNEQFF
TRBJ2-7 TRBV12-3/TRBV12-4 CASTLGSYSYEQYF
TRBJ2-1 TRBV29-1 CSVVGQADNEQFF
TRBJ1-1 TRBV6-5 CASRPPSDSEAFF
TRBJ2-7 TRBV28 CATGPAHSYEQYF
TRBJ2-7 TRBV9 CASSVGQGNYEQYF
TRBJ1-2 TRBV12-3/TRBV12-4 CASSLGSPSNYGYTF